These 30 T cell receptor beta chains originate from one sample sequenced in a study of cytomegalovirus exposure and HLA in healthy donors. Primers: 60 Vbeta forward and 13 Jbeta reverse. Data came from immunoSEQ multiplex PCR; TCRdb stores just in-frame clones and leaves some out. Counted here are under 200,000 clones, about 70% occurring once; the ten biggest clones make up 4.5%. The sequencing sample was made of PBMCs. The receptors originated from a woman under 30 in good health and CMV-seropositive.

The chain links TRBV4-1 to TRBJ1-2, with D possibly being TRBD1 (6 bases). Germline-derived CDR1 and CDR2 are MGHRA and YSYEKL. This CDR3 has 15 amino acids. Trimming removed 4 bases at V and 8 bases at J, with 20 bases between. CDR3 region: CASSPGPGQFKGYTF. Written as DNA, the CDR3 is TGCGCCAGCAGCCCAGGCCCCGGACAGTTCAAAGGCTACACCTTC.

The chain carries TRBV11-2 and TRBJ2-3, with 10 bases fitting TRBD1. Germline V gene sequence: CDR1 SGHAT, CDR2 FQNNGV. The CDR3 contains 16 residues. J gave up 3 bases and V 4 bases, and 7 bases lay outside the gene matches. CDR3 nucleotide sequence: TGTGCCAGCAGCTCAATTCGGGACAGGGGAACAGATACGCAGTATTTT. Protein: CASSSIRDRGTDTQYF.

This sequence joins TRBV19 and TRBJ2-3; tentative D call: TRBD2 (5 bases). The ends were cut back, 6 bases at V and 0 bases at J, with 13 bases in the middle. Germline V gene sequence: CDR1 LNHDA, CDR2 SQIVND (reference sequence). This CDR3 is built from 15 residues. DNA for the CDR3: TGTGCCAGTAGGGGCTTCGAGGGTAGCACAGATACGCAGTATTTT. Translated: CASRGFEGSTDTQYF. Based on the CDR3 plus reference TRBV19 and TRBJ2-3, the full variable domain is DGGITQSPKYLFRKEGQNVTLSCEQNLNHDAMYWYRQDPGQGLRLIYYSQIVNDFQKGDIAEGYSVSREKKESFPLTVTSAQKNPTAFYLCASRGFEGSTDTQYFGPGTRLTVL.

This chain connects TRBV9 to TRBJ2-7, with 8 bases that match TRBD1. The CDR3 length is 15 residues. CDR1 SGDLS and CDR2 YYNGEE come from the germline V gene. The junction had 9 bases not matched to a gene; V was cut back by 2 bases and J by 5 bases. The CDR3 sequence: CASSVTDRGHHEQYF. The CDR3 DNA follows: TGTGCCAGCAGCGTCACAGACAGGGGTCATCACGAGCAGTACTTC.

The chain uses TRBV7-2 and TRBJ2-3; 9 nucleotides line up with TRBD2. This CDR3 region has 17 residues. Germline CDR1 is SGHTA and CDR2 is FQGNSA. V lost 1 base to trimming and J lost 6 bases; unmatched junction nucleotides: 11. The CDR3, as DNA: TGTGCCAGCAGCTTAGTTACCTTTAGCGGGGGCGAGGATACGCAGTATTTT. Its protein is CASSLVTFSGGEDTQYF.

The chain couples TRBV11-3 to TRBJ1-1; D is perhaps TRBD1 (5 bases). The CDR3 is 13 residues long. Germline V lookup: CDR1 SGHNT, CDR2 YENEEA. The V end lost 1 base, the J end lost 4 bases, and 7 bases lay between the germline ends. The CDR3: CASSLARATEAFF. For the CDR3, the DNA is TGTGCCAGCAGCTTAGCCAGGGCCACTGAAGCTTTCTTT.

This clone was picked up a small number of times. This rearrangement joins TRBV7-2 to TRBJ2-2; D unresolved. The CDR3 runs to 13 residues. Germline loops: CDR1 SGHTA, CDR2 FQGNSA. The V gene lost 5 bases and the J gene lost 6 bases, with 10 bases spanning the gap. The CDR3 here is CASSPRPSGELFF. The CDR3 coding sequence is TGTGCCAGCAGCCCTAGACCTTCCGGGGAGCTGTTTTTT.

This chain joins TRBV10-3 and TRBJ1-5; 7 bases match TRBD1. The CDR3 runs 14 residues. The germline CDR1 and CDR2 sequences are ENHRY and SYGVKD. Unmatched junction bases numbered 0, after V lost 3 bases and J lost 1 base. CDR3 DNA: TGTGCCATCAGTGAACAGGGGAGCAATCAGCCCCAGCATTTT. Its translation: CAISEQGSNQPQHF.

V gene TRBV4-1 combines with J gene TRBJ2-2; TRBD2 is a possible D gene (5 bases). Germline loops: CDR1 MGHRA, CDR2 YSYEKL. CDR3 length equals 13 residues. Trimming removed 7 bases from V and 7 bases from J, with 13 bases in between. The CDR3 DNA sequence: TGCGCCAGCACCACACTCGGGGTCGGGGAGCTGTTTTTT. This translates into CASTTLGVGELFF.

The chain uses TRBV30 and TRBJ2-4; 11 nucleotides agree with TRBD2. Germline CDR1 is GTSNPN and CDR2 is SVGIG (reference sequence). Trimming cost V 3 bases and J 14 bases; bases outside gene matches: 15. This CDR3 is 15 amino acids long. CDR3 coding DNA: TGTGCCTGGAGCATAGCGGGGGGGCGTGGGGAAGGAAAGTACTTC. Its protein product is CAWSIAGGRGEGKYF.

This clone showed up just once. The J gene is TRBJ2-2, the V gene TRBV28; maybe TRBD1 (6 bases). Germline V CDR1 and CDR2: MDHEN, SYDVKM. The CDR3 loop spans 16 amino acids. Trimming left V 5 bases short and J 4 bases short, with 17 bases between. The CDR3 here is CASSRTDSTTTGELFF. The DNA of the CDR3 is TGTGCCAGCAGTCGGACAGATAGTACAACCACCGGGGAGCTGTTTTTT.

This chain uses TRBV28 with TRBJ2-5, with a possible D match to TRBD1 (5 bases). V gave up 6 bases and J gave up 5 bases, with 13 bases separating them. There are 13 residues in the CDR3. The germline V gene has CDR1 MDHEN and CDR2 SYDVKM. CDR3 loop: CASRTGPGETQYF. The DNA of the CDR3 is TGTGCCAGCAGAACAGGCCCCGGCGAGACCCAGTACTTC.

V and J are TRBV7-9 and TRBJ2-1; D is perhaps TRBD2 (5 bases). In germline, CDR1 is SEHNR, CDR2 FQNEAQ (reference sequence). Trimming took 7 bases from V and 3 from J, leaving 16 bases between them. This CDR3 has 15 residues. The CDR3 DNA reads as TGTGCCAGCATCGACCTCGGGAAGAACTACAATGAGCAGTTCTTC. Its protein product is CASIDLGKNYNEQFF.

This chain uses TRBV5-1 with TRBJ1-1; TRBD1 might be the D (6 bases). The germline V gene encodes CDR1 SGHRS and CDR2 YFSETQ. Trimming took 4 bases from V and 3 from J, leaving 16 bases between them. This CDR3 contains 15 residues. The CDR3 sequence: CASSPEFDRYTEAFF. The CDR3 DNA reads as TGCGCCAGCAGCCCGGAATTCGACAGGTACACTGAAGCTTTCTTT.

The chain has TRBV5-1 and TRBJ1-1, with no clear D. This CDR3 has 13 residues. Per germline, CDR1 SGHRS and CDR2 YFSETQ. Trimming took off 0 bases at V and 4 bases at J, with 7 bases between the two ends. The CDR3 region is CASSLVVSTEAFF. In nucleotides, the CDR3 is TGCGCCAGCAGCTTGGTGGTGAGCACTGAAGCTTTCTTT. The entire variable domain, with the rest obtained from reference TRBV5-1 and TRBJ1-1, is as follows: KAGVTQTPRYLIKTRGQQVTLSCSPISGHRSVSWYQQTPGQGLQFLFEYFSETQRNKGNFPGRFSGRQFSNSRSEMNVSTLELGDSALYLCASSLVVSTEAFFGQGTRLTVV.

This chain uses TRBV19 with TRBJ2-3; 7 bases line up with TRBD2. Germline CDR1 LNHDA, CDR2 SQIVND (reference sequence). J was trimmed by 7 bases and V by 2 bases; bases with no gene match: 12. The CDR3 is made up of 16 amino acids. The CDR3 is CASSIPSGEGHNTQYF. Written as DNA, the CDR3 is TGTGCCAGTAGTATACCATCGGGGGAGGGTCATAATACGCAGTATTTT. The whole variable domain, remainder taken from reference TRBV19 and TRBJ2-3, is DGGITQSPKYLFRKEGQNVTLSCEQNLNHDAMYWYRQDPGQGLRLIYYSQIVNDFQKGDIAEGYSVSREKKESFPLTVTSAQKNPTAFYLCASSIPSGEGHNTQYFGPGTRLTVL.

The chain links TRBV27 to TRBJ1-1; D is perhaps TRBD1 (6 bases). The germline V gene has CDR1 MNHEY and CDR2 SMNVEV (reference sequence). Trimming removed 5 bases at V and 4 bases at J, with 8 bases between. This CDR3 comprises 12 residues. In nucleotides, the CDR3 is TGTGCCAGCAGTCTGACAGGCACTGAAGCTTTCTTT. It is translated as CASSLTGTEAFF.

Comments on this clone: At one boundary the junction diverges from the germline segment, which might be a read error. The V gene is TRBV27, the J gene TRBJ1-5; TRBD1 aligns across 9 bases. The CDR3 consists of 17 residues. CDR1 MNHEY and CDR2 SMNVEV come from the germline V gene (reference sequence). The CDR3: CASSKYTGTGPYQLQHF. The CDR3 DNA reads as TGTGCCAGCAGTAAATATACCGGGACAGGGCCCTATCAGCTCCAGCATTTT.

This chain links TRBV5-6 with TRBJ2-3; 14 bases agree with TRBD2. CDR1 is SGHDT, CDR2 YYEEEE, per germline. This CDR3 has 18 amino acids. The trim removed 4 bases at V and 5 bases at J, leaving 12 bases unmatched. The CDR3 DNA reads TGTGCCAGCAGCCCTGGACTAGCGGGAGGAGGGGTGAGAGATACGCAGTATTTT. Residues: CASSPGLAGGGVRDTQYF.

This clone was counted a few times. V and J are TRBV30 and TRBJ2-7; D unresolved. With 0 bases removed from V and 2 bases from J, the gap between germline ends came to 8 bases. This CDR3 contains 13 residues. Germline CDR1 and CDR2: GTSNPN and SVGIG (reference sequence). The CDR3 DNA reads TGTGCCTGGAGTGTAGGCGGAACCTACGAGCAGTACTTC. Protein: CAWSVGGTYEQYF.

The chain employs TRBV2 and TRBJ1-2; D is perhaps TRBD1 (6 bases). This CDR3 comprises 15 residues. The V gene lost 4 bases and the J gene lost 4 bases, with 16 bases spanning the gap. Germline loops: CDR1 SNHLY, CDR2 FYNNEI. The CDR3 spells CASSAFPGETYGYTF. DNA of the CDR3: TGTGCCAGCAGTGCTTTCCCAGGGGAGACCTATGGCTACACCTTC.

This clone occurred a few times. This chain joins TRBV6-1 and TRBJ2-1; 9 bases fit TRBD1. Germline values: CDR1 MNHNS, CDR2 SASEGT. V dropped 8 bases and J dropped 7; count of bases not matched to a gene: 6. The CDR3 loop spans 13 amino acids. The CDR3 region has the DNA TGTGCCAGCGGGACAGGGTATCGAAATGAGCAGTTCTTC. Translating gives CASGTGYRNEQFF.

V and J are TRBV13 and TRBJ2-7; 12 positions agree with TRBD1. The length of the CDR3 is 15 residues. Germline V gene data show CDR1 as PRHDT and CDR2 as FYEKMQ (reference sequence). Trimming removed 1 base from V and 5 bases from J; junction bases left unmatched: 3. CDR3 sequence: CASSLVGQGANEQYF. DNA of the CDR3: TGTGCCAGCAGCTTAGTGGGACAGGGGGCGAACGAGCAGTACTTC.

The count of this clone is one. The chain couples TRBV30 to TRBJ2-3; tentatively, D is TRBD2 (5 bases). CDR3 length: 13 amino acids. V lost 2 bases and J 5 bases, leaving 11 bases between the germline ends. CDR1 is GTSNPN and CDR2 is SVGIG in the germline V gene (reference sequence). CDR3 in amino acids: CAWSRATIDTQYF. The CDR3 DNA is TGTGCCTGGAGTCGTGCGACTATAGATACGCAGTATTTT.

CDR3: CASSLGQGPIYF. As DNA, the CDR3 is TGTGCCAGCAGCTTGGGACAGGGCCCCATATATTTT. The V and J genes are TRBV13 and TRBJ1-3; 9 positions match TRBD1. Germline trimming cut 3 bases from V and 11 bases from J; bases unmatched to any gene: 2. The CDR3 spans 12 residues. Germline V gives CDR1 PRHDT, CDR2 FYEKMQ (reference sequence).

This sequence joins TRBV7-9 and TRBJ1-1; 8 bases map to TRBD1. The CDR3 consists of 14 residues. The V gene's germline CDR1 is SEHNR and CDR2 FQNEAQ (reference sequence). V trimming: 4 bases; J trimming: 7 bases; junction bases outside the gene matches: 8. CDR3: CASSSLPGQGEAFF. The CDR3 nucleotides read TGTGCCAGCAGCTCACTTCCCGGACAGGGTGAAGCTTTCTTT.

Here the CDR3 DNA reads TGTGCCAGCAGTTTAAGCCCCCCCCACGAGCAGTACTTC. Translating it yields CASSLSPPHEQYF. This chain uses TRBV27 with TRBJ2-7; D is unclear. Germline V lookup: CDR1 MNHEY, CDR2 SMNVEV (reference sequence). V was clipped by 2 bases and J by 5 bases, with 10 bases between them. This CDR3 region has 13 residues.

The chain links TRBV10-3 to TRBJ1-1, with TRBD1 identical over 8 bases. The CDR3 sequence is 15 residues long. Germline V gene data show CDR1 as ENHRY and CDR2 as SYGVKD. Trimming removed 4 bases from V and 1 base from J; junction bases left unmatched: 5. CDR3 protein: CAISARGLSNTEAFF. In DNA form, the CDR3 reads TGTGCCATCAGTGCCAGGGGGCTATCGAACACTGAAGCTTTCTTT.

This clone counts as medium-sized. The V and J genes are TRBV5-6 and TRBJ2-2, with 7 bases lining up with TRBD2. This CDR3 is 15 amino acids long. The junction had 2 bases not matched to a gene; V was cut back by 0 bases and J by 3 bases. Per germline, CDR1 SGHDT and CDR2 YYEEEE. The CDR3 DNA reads TGTGCCAGCAGCTTGGTAGCGGGCTACACCGGGGAGCTGTTTTTT. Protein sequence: CASSLVAGYTGELFF.

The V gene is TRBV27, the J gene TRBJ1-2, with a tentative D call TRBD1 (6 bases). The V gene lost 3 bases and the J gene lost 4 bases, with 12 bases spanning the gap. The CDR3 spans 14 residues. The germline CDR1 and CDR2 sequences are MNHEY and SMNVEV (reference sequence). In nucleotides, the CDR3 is TGTGCCAGCAGTTTTACCCAGGGGAGCTATGGCTACACCTTC. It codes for CASSFTQGSYGYTF.